This TCR beta chain emerged from a study of PD-L1 blockade in urothelial cancer (dated by TCRdb to 2017 to 2019). Turning to the overall study: All patients started therapy around 2014 and received atezolizumab 1,200 mg intravenously every 3 weeks. In the same patients who had TCR sequencing, pretreatment tumors also underwent whole exome sequencing and RNA sequencing. Several patients achieved durable clinical benefit and about 19 did not. Pretreatment blood TCR-seq was available for about 27 patients, at least one posttreatment blood collection was obtained for 24 patients, and tumor TCR-seq was available for 24 patients. Blood samples were analyzed 3 weeks after the start of treatment (second dose) and 6 weeks after the start of treatment. Patients had an ECOG performance status of 0 or 1 and had received between 0 and 3 prior chemotherapy regimens. Blood samples gave median yields of around 150,000 T cells and 83,000 or so unique TCRs, along with a median clonality of around 0.08. Twenty-five of 29 patients were males with bladder-origin urothelial cancer, and about 60% of the 29 reported a prior smoking history. Durable clinical benefit was defined as progression-free survival longer than 6 months, and TCR features were also tested against progression-free and overall survival. Somatic, immune and clinical correlates of response to PD-L1 blockade with atezolizumab in urothelial cancer were the focus of an exploratory multi-omic analysis. TCR sequencing covered pretreatment tumor samples and matched, serially collected peripheral blood taken before and after atezolizumab treatment.

A remark on this clone: The specificity of this receptor is unknown. Base quality data are lacking; no much larger clone is found one base away.

A total of some 30 patients with locally advanced or metastatic urothelial carcinoma, treated at Memorial Sloan Kettering on a trial protocol, made up the cohort. Peripheral blood mononuclear cells were collected pretreatment and during treatment, with between 1 and 8 total time points obtained per patient. The Qiagen DNeasy Blood extraction kit was used to purify genomic DNA from total PBMCs and tumor samples. PBMCs were collected pretreatment and during treatment, and were isolated and stored as previously described. The full study reports these points: Improved progression-free and overall survival was found to be associated with pretreatment peripheral blood TCR clonality below the median. Because the sample size was small (n of about 29) and many exploratory analyses were performed, the results are intended to be hypothesis-generating. Greater expansion of tumor-associated TCR clones in peripheral blood 3 weeks after the start of treatment was observed in patients with durable benefit (n of about 24, p = 0.022).

Including cysteine and phenylalanine, the CDR3 has 15 amino acids. The retained sequence is limited to the CDR3, 45 bases, with the frame set at the first base. The germline V gene (reference sequence) supplies CDR1 SEHNR and CDR2 FQNEAQ. V is pruned by 2 bases and J by 0 bases, leaving 3 bases of the junction without a gene match. To estimate absolute template abundance from read counts, synthetic TCR analog templates were spiked into each PCR. TCRbeta CDR3 regions were amplified from genomic DNA with bias-controlled V and J gene primers using the immunoSEQ assay. Sequencing of rearranged TCRbeta segments was done at approximately 20X coverage. Per the original workflow: Sequencing errors were corrected by clustering, and CDR3s were annotated against IMGT so that V, D and J genes could be assigned. Downstream analyses used only productive TCRbeta rearrangements and left out out-of-frame or stop-codon sequences. Clonality was computed as one minus Shannon entropy normalized by the log of the number of unique productive sequences. Clones differing between time points or between blood and tumor were identified using Fisher's exact test with Benjamini-Hochberg correction, with an adjusted p below 0.01 applied as the threshold. This is the immuneACCESS table as TCRdb keeps it, with only in-frame sequences that have V and J called. A part of the clones is gone; compared with another copy, unresolved V genes explain less than half, and the rest is unexplained. D and trimming come from the DNA, and the V and J calls and clone size come from that table. A total of some 30,000 clones appear in this sample, around 86% of them only once. The ten biggest clones cover 1.8% of the sample.

The chain is encoded by TRBV7-9 joined to TRBJ2-7; TRBD2 aligns with 8 central bases. The source material was PBMCs, sampled around atezolizumab (anti-PD-L1) treatment. This TCR was recovered from a man aged 50 to 59 with urothelial cancer. Here the CDR3 is given as CASSLLAGPSYEQYF. The sequence in DNA is TGTGCCAGCAGCTTACTAGCGGGCCCCTCCTACGAGCAGTACTTC.